The rows below give T cell receptor beta chains drawn from one sample of a study of blood T cell repertoires in COVID-19. Assay used: immunoSEQ multiplex PCR; TCRdb lists only in-frame clones, some missing. The sample holds 200,000 to 250,000 clones, about 79% seen once. Sequenced sample: peripheral blood. Receptor source: a woman between 35 and 50 years old who had recovered from COVID-19. Both conserved end residues are part of each CDR3. The D gene is left open where the match is weak. Clone size is given for some rows only: seen once, a few or many times, or a class if the clone is expanded.

clone size	D gene	CDR3 length	V gene	J gene	CDR3 protein	CDR3 DNA
.	.	13	TRBV5-1	TRBJ2-2	CASSLVATGELFF	TGCGCCAGCAGCTTGGTAGCTACCGGGGAGCTGTTTTTT
.	.	15	TRBV4-3	TRBJ2-2	CASSQDLLQTGELFF	TGCGCCAGCAGCCAAGATCTCTTGCAGACCGGGGAGCTGTTTTTT
.	.	13	TRBV3-1/TRBV3-2	TRBJ2-5	CASSQVVGETQYF	TGTGCCAGCAGCCAAGTTGTCGGGGAGACCCAGTACTTC
.	TRBD1	16	TRBV5-4	TRBJ2-7	CASSSTTGTGSDEQYF	TGTGCCAGCAGCTCTACGACCGGGACAGGGTCTGACGAGCAGTACTTC
few	TRBD1	12	TRBV6-2/TRBV6-3	TRBJ1-1	CASSYSDRDAFF	TGTGCCAGCAGTTACTCTGACAGGGATGCTTTCTTT
few	.	13	TRBV3-1/TRBV3-2	TRBJ1-1	CASSQGHAVEAFF	TGTGCCAGCAGCCAGGGACATGCCGTCGAAGCTTTCTTT
.	TRBD2	12	TRBV7-2	TRBJ2-1	CASSLWGGEQFF	TGTGCCAGCAGCCTCTGGGGGGGTGAGCAGTTCTTC
.	.	11	TRBV30	TRBJ2-7	CAWSSGYEQYF	TGTGCCTGGAGCTCCGGCTACGAGCAGTACTTC
.	.	11	TRBV28	TRBJ2-7	CASSRRAEQYF	TGTGCCAGCAGCCGTCGAGCCGAGCAGTACTTC
.	TRBD1	16	TRBV14	TRBJ2-5	CASSQGQGSGLETQYF	TGTGCCAGCAGCCAAGGACAGGGGTCGGGGTTAGAGACCCAGTACTTC
.	TRBD2	14	TRBV7-2	TRBJ2-1	CASSFPTGGFEQFF	TGTGCCAGCAGCTTCCCTACGGGGGGGTTTGAGCAGTTCTTC
.	.	13	TRBV19	TRBJ1-2	CASSPQRRYGYTF	TGTGCCAGTAGTCCCCAGAGGCGATATGGCTACACCTTC
.	.	18	TRBV21-1	TRBJ1-2	CASSKKSLGDRGSYGYTF	TGTGCCAGCAGCAAAAAAAGTTTGGGGGACAGGGGGTCTTATGGCTACACCTTC
.	TRBD2	15	TRBV6-5	TRBJ2-7	CASILTSGGSYEQYF	TGTGCCAGCATTCTGACTAGCGGGGGCTCCTACGAGCAGTACTTC
few	.	12	TRBV7-9	TRBJ2-5	CASSLVEGTQYF	TGTGCCAGCAGCTTAGTAGAGGGGACCCAGTACTTC
.	TRBD1	14	TRBV28	TRBJ1-1	CASSSGTGSGEAFF	TGTGCCAGCAGTTCCGGGACAGGGTCGGGTGAAGCTTTCTTT
.	.	13	TRBV2	TRBJ2-5	CASIRTQKETQYF	TGTGCCAGCATAAGGACACAGAAAGAGACCCAGTACTTC
.	TRBD1	16	TRBV10-3	TRBJ2-2	CAISETGGSNTGELFF	TGTGCCATCAGTGAGACAGGGGGTTCGAACACCGGGGAGCTGTTTTTT
once	TRBD1	13	TRBV7-8	TRBJ1-1	CASSYVSRDRAFF	TGTGCCAGCAGCTACGTATCAAGGGACAGGGCTTTCTTT
.	.	15	TRBV9	TRBJ1-2	CASSVSDTSVRGYTF	TGTGCCAGCAGCGTATCAGACACCAGTGTCCGGGGCTACACCTTC
.	.	12	TRBV2	TRBJ2-2	CASSLETGELFF	TGTGCCAGCAGCTTGGAGACCGGGGAGCTGTTTTTT
.	.	16	TRBV19	TRBJ2-2	CASSTPSRGDTGELFF	TGTGCCAGTAGTACCCCCAGCAGGGGAGACACCGGGGAGCTGTTTTTT
few	.	10	TRBV2	TRBJ1-1	CASRDSEAFF	TGTGCCAGCCGAGACAGTGAAGCTTTCTTT